This is a list of T cell receptor beta chains from one sample in a study of blood T cell repertoires in COVID-19. Clones were sequenced by immunoSEQ multiplex PCR, and TCRdb holds only the in-frame ones, with some missing. This sample carries roughly 190,000 clones, around 80% of them seen once, and the ten largest clones take under 8%. Sequencing was carried out using peripheral blood. These TCRs come from a man between 60 and 75 years old with acute or convalescent COVID-19. The CDR3 runs from the conserved cysteine through the conserved F or W. D genes are given only for firm matches. Clone size is shown for a subset of rows, as once, few, many or a class of expanded clone.

TRBV3-1/TRBV3-2,TRBJ2-7,TRBD2,.,CASSLSPHQRRLAGAPYEQYF,TGTGCCAGCAGCCTAAGTCCTCATCAGCGTCGACTAGCGGGGGCCCCCTACGAGCAGTACTTC
TRBV7-3,TRBJ2-1,TRBD2,once,CASRLQAGNSYNEQFF,TGTGCCAGCAGGTTACAAGCGGGGAACTCGTACAATGAGCAGTTCTTC
TRBV24-1,TRBJ2-1,TRBD2,.,CATSDPRGSGGKDEQFF,TGTGCCACCAGTGACCCTAGGGGGAGCGGGGGGAAGGATGAGCAGTTCTTC
TRBV4-1,TRBJ1-2,.,.,CASSQDGSAWRGYTF,TGCGCCAGCAGCCAAGACGGGAGCGCCTGGCGTGGCTACACCTTC
TRBV3-1/TRBV3-2,TRBJ2-5,TRBD1,.,CASSQAQGAETQYF,TGTGCCAGCAGCCAAGCTCAGGGGGCTGAGACCCAGTACTTC
TRBV6-6,TRBJ2-7,TRBD2,few,CASSYSTGGRSYEQYF,TGTGCCAGCAGTTACTCGACCGGCGGGAGGTCCTACGAGCAGTACTTC
TRBV19,TRBJ1-2,.,.,CASSIGTLNYGYTF,TGTGCCAGTAGTATCGGGACACTTAACTATGGCTACACCTTC
TRBV18,TRBJ1-5,TRBD1,.,CASRTGQDSNQPQHF,TGTGCCAGCCGTACTGGACAGGATAGCAATCAGCCCCAGCATTTT
TRBV19,TRBJ1-1,.,.,CASGSGVNTEAFF,TGTGCCAGTGGGTCGGGGGTAAACACTGAAGCTTTCTTT
TRBV4-1,TRBJ2-2,TRBD2,.,CASSQVGLAGTGELFF,TGCGCCAGCAGCCAAGTAGGGCTAGCGGGTACCGGGGAGCTGTTTTTT
TRBV7-2,TRBJ2-1,TRBD2,few,CASSLVRASGYNEQFF,TGTGCCAGCAGCTTAGTACGGGCTAGCGGTTACAATGAGCAGTTCTTC
TRBV5-6,TRBJ1-6,.,.,CASSLAGGSSYNSPLHF,TGTGCCAGCAGCTTGGCTGGGGGGAGCTCCTATAATTCACCCCTCCACTTT
TRBV9,TRBJ2-1,TRBD2,.,CASSVRLAFGNEQFF,TGTGCCAGCAGCGTAAGACTAGCCTTCGGCAATGAGCAGTTCTTC
TRBV7-9,TRBJ2-1,TRBD2,.,CASSLPSAGGINEQFF,TGTGCCAGCAGCCTCCCGTCAGCGGGGGGTATCAATGAGCAGTTCTTC
TRBV7-3,TRBJ1-1,TRBD1,.,CASRRDRVTRSTEAFF,TGTGCCAGCAGGAGGGACAGGGTAACAAGGAGCACTGAAGCTTTCTTT
TRBV4-3,TRBJ2-1,TRBD2,.,CASSQEGGGASLNEQFF,TGCGCCAGCAGCCAAGAGGGGGGAGGGGCCTCCCTCAATGAGCAGTTCTTC
TRBV7-3,TRBJ2-7,.,.,CASSLTSGYEQYF,TGTGCCAGCAGCTTAACGAGCGGCTACGAGCAGTACTTC
TRBV7-3,TRBJ1-1,.,.,CASSERGTWNTEAFF,TGTGCCAGCAGCGAACGGGGGACTTGGAACACTGAAGCTTTCTTT
TRBV18,TRBJ2-7,TRBD1,.,CASSPRTGGYEQYF,TGTGCCAGCTCACCCAGGACAGGGGGCTACGAGCAGTACTTC
TRBV4-3,TRBJ1-2,TRBD1,.,CASSQEAIQGGWSYGYTF,TGCGCCAGCAGCCAAGAGGCAATACAGGGGGGATGGAGCTATGGCTACACCTTC
TRBV19,TRBJ1-2,TRBD1,.,CASSIDRGGGYTF,TGTGCCAGTAGTATCGACAGGGGCGGAGGCTACACCTTC
TRBV15,TRBJ2-3,TRBD2,many,CATSRTSGSTDTQYF,TGTGCCACCAGCAGAACTAGCGGGAGCACAGATACGCAGTATTTT
TRBV6-5,TRBJ2-3,TRBD2,few,CASELAQSTDTQYF,TGTGCCAGCGAACTAGCGCAGAGCACAGATACGCAGTATTTT
TRBV12-3/TRBV12-4,TRBJ1-1,TRBD1,once,CASSFARGTEAFF,TGTGCCAGCAGTTTTGCCAGGGGGACTGAAGCTTTCTTT
TRBV7-8,TRBJ1-1,.,.,CASSFGRLVDTEAFF,TGTGCCAGCAGCTTTGGGAGACTGGTGGACACTGAAGCTTTCTTT
TRBV6-1,TRBJ2-7,TRBD1,.,CASSDGQGANEQYF,TGTGCCAGCAGTGACGGGCAGGGGGCCAACGAGCAGTACTTC
TRBV3-1/TRBV3-2,TRBJ1-2,TRBD1,.,CASSPGTGDYGYTF,TGTGCCAGCAGTCCCGGGACAGGGGACTATGGCTACACCTTC
TRBV5-1,TRBJ1-1,TRBD1,.,CASSSGTGIMGTEAFF,TGCGCCAGCAGCTCCGGGACAGGGATTATGGGGACTGAAGCTTTCTTT
TRBV5-1,TRBJ2-2,TRBD2,.,CASSALAGGNTGELFF,TGCGCCAGCAGCGCCCTAGCGGGAGGGAACACCGGGGAGCTGTTTTTT
TRBV6-7,TRBJ2-1,.,few,CASSLSIRNTYNEQFF,TGTGCCAGCAGTCTATCCATCAGGAACACCTACAATGAGCAGTTCTTC
TRBV12-5,TRBJ1-6,.,.,CASGLVQAPNSPLHF,TGTGCTAGTGGTTTGGTCCAGGCCCCGAATTCACCCCTCCACTTT
TRBV3-1/TRBV3-2,TRBJ2-1,TRBD2,.,CASSPPGLALRSEQFF,TGTGCCAGCAGCCCCCCGGGACTAGCGCTACGGAGTGAGCAGTTCTTC
TRBV5-4,TRBJ1-3,TRBD1,few,CASSIGQASGNTIYF,TGTGCCAGCAGCATTGGACAGGCCTCTGGAAACACCATATATTTT
TRBV30,TRBJ2-1,TRBD2,.,CASTLAGGTYNEQFF,TGTGCCTCCACCCTAGCGGGAGGAACCTACAATGAGCAGTTCTTC
TRBV30,TRBJ1-6,TRBD1,.,CAWSVHNPGQGGSVHF,TGTGCCTGGAGTGTCCACAATCCGGGACAGGGGGGATCGGTCCACTTT
TRBV7-2,TRBJ2-1,TRBD2,.,CASSLAASGYNEQFF,TGTGCCAGCAGCTTAGCGGCTAGCGGTTACAATGAGCAGTTCTTC
TRBV28,TRBJ2-7,TRBD2,.,CASSTPGLAGGGEQYF,TGTGCCAGCTCTACCCCGGGACTAGCGGGAGGGGGCGAGCAGTACTTC
TRBV19,TRBJ1-6,TRBD1,.,CASSERRGRNSPLHF,TGTGCCAGTAGTGAGAGAAGGGGGCGCAATTCACCCCTCCACTTT
TRBV6-5,TRBJ2-1,TRBD2,.,CASSYWRAGGYNEQFF,TGTGCCAGCAGTTACTGGAGGGCGGGAGGGTACAATGAGCAGTTCTTC
TRBV6-2/TRBV6-3,TRBJ2-1,TRBD2,.,CASSHRPAGGHYNEQFF,TGTGCCAGCAGCCATCGGCCGGCGGGGGGGCATTACAATGAGCAGTTCTTC
TRBV30,TRBJ2-6,.,.,CAWSRGGPSGANVLTF,TGTGCCTGGAGCAGGGGCGGGCCCTCTGGGGCCAACGTCCTGACTTTC
TRBV6-1,TRBJ1-2,.,.,CASSEGGFYGYTF,TGTGCCAGCAGTGAAGGAGGGTTCTATGGCTACACCTTC
TRBV19,TRBJ1-2,.,.,CASTGNYGYTF,TGTGCCAGTACAGGGAACTACGGCTACACCTTC
TRBV4-2,TRBJ1-2,TRBD1,.,CASSQGQIFPVGGYTF,TGTGCCAGCAGCCAGGGACAGATCTTCCCGGTTGGTGGCTACACCTTC
TRBV7-8,TRBJ1-1,.,few,CASSSEDRNTEAFF,TGTGCCAGCAGCTCCGAAGACAGGAACACTGAAGCTTTCTTT
TRBV12-3/TRBV12-4,TRBJ2-3,TRBD2,.,CASSGGDSDTQYF,TGTGCCAGCAGTGGGGGGGATTCAGATACGCAGTATTTT
TRBV4-2,TRBJ1-2,TRBD1,.,CASSQDRGTGAHYGYTF,TGTGCCAGCAGCCAAGATCGCGGGACAGGTGCCCACTATGGCTACACCTTC
TRBV2,TRBJ1-1,.,.,CASRSTANGVGTEAFF,TGTGCCAGCAGATCGACCGCCAACGGAGTTGGCACTGAAGCTTTCTTT
TRBV4-1,TRBJ1-2,TRBD1,once,CASKRPGQGAGGHTF,TGCGCCAGCAAACGACCGGGACAGGGGGCCGGTGGCCACACCTTC
TRBV5-1,TRBJ2-1,TRBD2,once,CASSLAGTSNEQFF,TGCGCCAGCAGCTTGGCCGGGACTAGCAATGAGCAGTTCTTC
TRBV25-1,TRBJ1-5,.,.,CASSDNGRGDQPQHF,TGTGCCAGCAGTGATAATGGGAGGGGTGATCAGCCCCAGCATTTT